This T cell receptor beta chain is drawn from a study of T-cell memory formation after mild COVID-19. The CDR3 loop spans 14 amino acids. The germline V gene has CDR1 SGHAT and CDR2 FQNNGV. V was trimmed by 4 bases and J by 8 bases, leaving 12 bases between them. It was 5'RACE with constant-segment primers that produced the TCR alpha and TCR beta cDNA libraries, which carried sample barcodes and UMIs. TCRdb processed the 5' RACE reads anew with MiXCR; each CDR3 protein has one entry. The table records about 270,000 distinct CDR3 sequences, roughly 17% of them present only once. The receptor comes from a young man who had mild COVID-19 (a few samples of this study predate the infection). Cell type and time point are not known. The J gene is TRBJ1-6, the V gene TRBV11-2; no reliable D call. The specimen sequenced was PBMCs or a T cell subset sorted from them (not recorded which). CDR3 in DNA: TGTGCCAGCAGCTCCGGGATCATCTATTCACCCCTCCACTTT. Protein: CASSSGIIYSPLHF.